These T cell receptor beta chains were read from a single sample in a study of blood T cell repertoires in COVID-19. Profiling relied on immunoSEQ multiplex PCR, and the TCRdb table lists in-frame clones only, not all of them. Among more than 250,000 clones listed, 87% were seen once. Sequenced: peripheral blood. The receptors were gathered from a man aged 45-65 years with active or convalescent COVID-19. Each CDR3 is given with its conserved first and last residue. D genes are given only for firm matches. Clone size, where shown, is once, few, many, or a class for clones that have expanded.

D: TRBD2; J: TRBJ2-1; size: -; V: TRBV4-2; DNA: TGTGCCAGCAGCCAAGATCCGGTACCGATTGGACTAGCGGGAGTACATGAGCAGTTCTTC; CDR3: CASSQDPVPIGLAGVHEQFF
D: -; J: TRBJ1-2; size: -; V: TRBV28; DNA: TGTGCCAGCAGTCCCCCCCCCAGGGGTTTGAATGGCTACACCTTC; CDR3: CASSPPPRGLNGYTF
D: -; J: TRBJ2-5; size: -; V: TRBV2; DNA: TGTGCCAGCAGCGGACAGCCCGGGGAGACCCAGTACTTC; CDR3: CASSGQPGETQYF
D: TRBD1; J: TRBJ1-5; size: few; V: TRBV6-1; DNA: TGTGCCAGCAGTGACGACAGGGGTGGACAGCCCCAGCATTTT; CDR3: CASSDDRGGQPQHF
D: TRBD1; J: TRBJ1-5; size: -; V: TRBV27; DNA: TGTGCCAGCAGTTTACTAGGACAGGGAAAGAATCAGCCCCAGCATTTT; CDR3: CASSLLGQGKNQPQHF
D: TRBD2; J: TRBJ2-2; size: -; V: TRBV18; DNA: TGTGCCAGCTCACCAGGGGACTACAACACCGGGGAGCTGTTTTTT; CDR3: CASSPGDYNTGELFF
D: TRBD2; J: TRBJ2-7; size: once; V: TRBV24-1; DNA: TGTGCCACCAGTGATCTAGATTCCGGGACTAGCGGGGGGCCCACCTACGAGCAGTACTTC; CDR3: CATSDLDSGTSGGPTYEQYF
D: TRBD1; J: TRBJ1-2; size: -; V: TRBV5-1; DNA: TGCGCCAGCAGGCCTGGACAGGACTCTTATGGCTACACCTTC; CDR3: CASRPGQDSYGYTF
D: -; J: TRBJ1-1; size: -; V: TRBV9; DNA: TGTGCCAGCAGCGTTGGGGGGGACACTGAAGCTTTCTTT; CDR3: CASSVGGDTEAFF
D: TRBD1; J: TRBJ1-6; size: -; V: TRBV9; DNA: TGTGCCAGCAGCGAACGACAGGGGACGAATTCACCCCTCCACTTT; CDR3: CASSERQGTNSPLHF
D: -; J: TRBJ2-3; size: -; V: TRBV5-1; DNA: TGCGCCAGCAGCCGTGGACAAGGAGCAATCGGAATTACAGATACGCAGTATTTT; CDR3: CASSRGQGAIGITDTQYF
D: -; J: TRBJ1-5; size: -; V: TRBV2; DNA: TGTGCCAGCAGTGAACAGGGTATGGATCAGCCCCAGCATTTT; CDR3: CASSEQGMDQPQHF
D: TRBD1; J: TRBJ1-1; size: -; V: TRBV19; DNA: TGTGCCAGTCGACAGGACAGGGCCACTGAAGCTTTCTTT; CDR3: CASRQDRATEAFF
D: -; J: TRBJ1-1; size: -; V: TRBV7-9; DNA: TGTGCCAGCAGCTTACGTACAGGGATTGAAGCTTTCTTT; CDR3: CASSLRTGIEAFF
D: TRBD1; J: TRBJ2-7; size: -; V: TRBV3-1/TRBV3-2; DNA: TGTGCCAGCAGCGTAGCAGGGGGCCCTTCCTACGAGCAGTACTTC; CDR3: CASSVAGGPSYEQYF
D: -; J: TRBJ1-5; size: once; V: TRBV28; DNA: TGTGCCAGCAGTTTAATAGGGGGCAATCAGCCCCAGCATTTT; CDR3: CASSLIGGNQPQHF
D: TRBD2; J: TRBJ2-3; size: -; V: TRBV7-9; DNA: TGTGCCAGCAGTTGGGGACTAGCGGAGGGCACAGATACGCAGTATTTT; CDR3: CASSWGLAEGTDTQYF
D: -; J: TRBJ2-7; size: -; V: TRBV7-2; DNA: TGTGCCAGCAGCTCCCCGTCGTCTGCGGCACCCTACGAGCAGTACTTC; CDR3: CASSSPSSAAPYEQYF
D: TRBD2; J: TRBJ2-2; size: -; V: TRBV9; DNA: TGTGCCAGCAGCTCAGGGACTAGCGGATACACCGGGGAGCTGTTTTTT; CDR3: CASSSGTSGYTGELFF
D: -; J: TRBJ1-6; size: once; V: TRBV4-3; DNA: TGCGCCAGCAGCCAAGAGAGGGGGTATTCACCCCTCCACTTT; CDR3: CASSQERGYSPLHF
D: TRBD2; J: TRBJ2-7; size: -; V: TRBV6-5; DNA: TGTGCCAGCAGTTTGACTAGCGGGGGGGTCTACGAGCAGTACTTC; CDR3: CASSLTSGGVYEQYF
D: TRBD2; J: TRBJ2-5; size: -; V: TRBV5-4; DNA: TGTGCCAGCAGCATTCCCTCGGGGGGCGGGAGGGCACGACAAGAGACCCAGTACTTC; CDR3: CASSIPSGGGRARQETQYF
D: -; J: TRBJ1-4; size: -; V: TRBV5-1; DNA: TGCGCCAGCAGCTTGGGACACATAACTAATGAAAAACTGTTTTTT; CDR3: CASSLGHITNEKLFF
D: -; J: TRBJ1-6; size: -; V: TRBV6-5; DNA: TGTGCCAGCAGTTGGTCGACAAGCAATAATTCACCCCTCCACTTT; CDR3: CASSWSTSNNSPLHF
D: TRBD2; J: TRBJ2-3; size: once; V: TRBV4-2; DNA: TGTGCCAGCAGCCAAGTAGGACTAGCGGGAACCACAGATACGCAGTATTTT; CDR3: CASSQVGLAGTTDTQYF
D: TRBD1; J: TRBJ1-1; size: few; V: TRBV10-3; DNA: TGTGCCATCAGTGACCAGGGGGCGGAAACTGAAGCTTTCTTT; CDR3: CAISDQGAETEAFF
D: -; J: TRBJ2-5; size: few; V: TRBV6-6; DNA: TGTGCCAGCACCTCCCCGTCCCAAGAGACCCAGTACTTC; CDR3: CASTSPSQETQYF
D: -; J: TRBJ2-2; size: -; V: TRBV27; DNA: TGTGCCAGCAGTCCGGACACGAACACCGGGGAGCTGTTTTTT; CDR3: CASSPDTNTGELFF
D: -; J: TRBJ2-3; size: -; V: TRBV9; DNA: TGTGCCAGCAGCGTACGAGCGGAGGGCACAGATACGCAGTATTTT; CDR3: CASSVRAEGTDTQYF
D: -; J: TRBJ2-3; size: -; V: TRBV5-8; DNA: TGTGCCAGCAGCTTGGCTACAGTTCGCACAGATACGCAGTATTTT; CDR3: CASSLATVRTDTQYF
D: -; J: TRBJ2-6; size: -; V: TRBV28; DNA: TGTGCCAGCAGCCCCCCCGAGACTGGGGCCAACGTCCTGACTTTC; CDR3: CASSPPETGANVLTF
D: -; J: TRBJ1-3; size: -; V: TRBV5-6; DNA: TGTGCCAGCAGCCGAACAGGAAACACCATATATTTT; CDR3: CASSRTGNTIYF
D: -; J: TRBJ2-3; size: -; V: TRBV6-2/TRBV6-3; DNA: TGTGCCAGCAGTTACCTCTCTGGACTTTACACAGATACGCAGTATTTT; CDR3: CASSYLSGLYTDTQYF
D: -; J: TRBJ1-5; size: -; V: TRBV27; DNA: TGTGCCAGCAGTCGAAGTGAGGATCAGCCCCAGCATTTT; CDR3: CASSRSEDQPQHF
D: TRBD1; J: TRBJ1-2; size: -; V: TRBV6-4; DNA: TGTGCCAGCAGTGACTCCCAGGGGGCTAGCGGCTACACCTTC; CDR3: CASSDSQGASGYTF
D: TRBD1; J: TRBJ1-1; size: -; V: TRBV5-6; DNA: TGTGCCAGCAGCTTAAGGACAGGGGAAGGGATTGAAGCTTTCTTT; CDR3: CASSLRTGEGIEAFF
D: -; J: TRBJ2-7; size: -; V: TRBV11-3; DNA: TGTGCCAGCAGCTTAGGGGCAACAGGGACCGAGCAGTACTTC; CDR3: CASSLGATGTEQYF
D: TRBD1; J: TRBJ1-4; size: -; V: TRBV25-1; DNA: TGTGCCAGCAGTGACCACGCAGGGGGCTCTGGTGTAAAACTGTTTTTT; CDR3: CASSDHAGGSGVKLFF
D: -; J: TRBJ1-6; size: -; V: TRBV12-3/TRBV12-4; DNA: TGTGCCAGTCGGAGGGTTGATGGACCCCTCCACTTT; CDR3: CASRRVDGPLHF
D: -; J: TRBJ2-1; size: -; V: TRBV7-9; DNA: TGTGCCAGCAGCCTCCCGTACAATGAGCAGTTCTTC; CDR3: CASSLPYNEQFF
D: -; J: TRBJ1-3; size: -; V: TRBV6-5; DNA: TGTGCCAGCAGCTTGGGACACTTCTCTGGAAACACCATATATTTT; CDR3: CASSLGHFSGNTIYF
D: -; J: TRBJ2-5; size: -; V: TRBV11-2; DNA: TGTGCCAGCAGCTTTATCCTGGACAGAGAGACCCAGTACTTC; CDR3: CASSFILDRETQYF
D: -; J: TRBJ2-3; size: -; V: TRBV5-6; DNA: TGTGCCAGCAGCTTGAGAAGCGGCACAGATACGCAGTATTTT; CDR3: CASSLRSGTDTQYF
D: TRBD1; J: TRBJ2-7; size: few; V: TRBV2; DNA: TGTGCCAGCCGGGACAGGGTCTACGAGCAGTACTTC; CDR3: CASRDRVYEQYF